The entry below gives a single T cell receptor beta chain sequence along with its context. The germline gives CDR1 KGHDR, CDR2 SFDVKD. The V gene end was trimmed by 7 bases and the J gene end by 7 bases; junction bases not matched to a gene: 9. The CDR3 extends over 15 amino acids. This sample is drawn from a study of blood T cell repertoires in COVID-19. The wider study: The origin of the acute and convalescent COVID-19 samples was the United States, Italy and Spain. Sources were T cells, B-cell-depleted T cells, or PBMCs; the material itself was cDNA or gDNA.

Authors' methods: Using reference gene primer amplification, nucleated cell counts were estimated. Clones were sequenced by immunoSEQ multiplex PCR, and TCRdb holds only the in-frame ones, with some missing. V and J calls and clone size are copied from that table; D and trimming were computed from the DNA. The data hold 45,000 to 55,000 clones, with 80% to 85% observed a single time. This sequence originates from a man aged 45-65 years with acute or convalescent COVID-19. The sequenced sample consisted of peripheral blood. V gene TRBV24-1 combines with J gene TRBJ2-3, with 11 bases identical to TRBD2. In DNA, the CDR3 is TGTGCCACCAGACTAGCGGGGGCTCCGTACTATACGCAGTATTTT. As protein: CATRLAGAPYYTQYF.